This is a list of T cell receptor beta chains from one sample in a study of cytomegalovirus exposure and HLA in healthy donors. The method was immunoSEQ multiplex PCR; TCRdb's version includes in-frame clones alone and lacks a portion of them. Seen here are approximately 100,000 clones, 76% observed once, and the top ten hold about 12%. Sequences were obtained from PBMCs. These TCRs come from a woman between 35 and 50 years old in good health and CMV-seropositive. The CDR3 runs from the conserved cysteine through the conserved F or W. The D gene is left open where the match is weak. For some rows the clone size is stated as once, few or many, or as a class when expanded; others skip it.

j_gene: TRBJ1-3
abundance: NA
len: 17
d_gene: NA
v_gene: TRBV7-6
CDR3aa: CASSPYVEIRAGNTIYF
CDR3nt: TGTGCCAGCAGCCCTTACGTGGAGATTAGAGCTGGAAACACCATATATTTT

j_gene: TRBJ2-2
abundance: NA
len: 14
d_gene: NA
v_gene: TRBV5-1
CDR3aa: CASSLRGETGELFF
CDR3nt: TGCGCCAGCAGCTTGAGGGGTGAAACCGGGGAGCTGTTTTTT

j_gene: TRBJ1-4
abundance: NA
len: 14
d_gene: NA
v_gene: TRBV7-9
CDR3aa: CASSLRSGPEKLFF
CDR3nt: TGTGCCAGCAGCTTAAGGTCAGGGCCTGAAAAACTGTTTTTT

j_gene: TRBJ1-1
abundance: NA
len: 13
d_gene: TRBD1
v_gene: TRBV6-1
CDR3aa: CASSTGVLTEAFF
CDR3nt: TGTGCCAGCAGCACAGGGGTTTTAACTGAAGCTTTCTTT

j_gene: TRBJ2-7
abundance: NA
len: 16
d_gene: NA
v_gene: TRBV12-1
CDR3aa: CASSSPGLQGPYEQYF
CDR3nt: TGTGCCAGCAGCTCGCCCGGGCTACAGGGGCCCTACGAGCAGTACTTC

j_gene: TRBJ1-1
abundance: once
len: 14
d_gene: TRBD1
v_gene: TRBV2
CDR3aa: CASPGTEMNTEAFF
CDR3nt: TGTGCCAGCCCCGGGACAGAGATGAACACTGAAGCTTTCTTT

j_gene: TRBJ1-2
abundance: NA
len: 13
d_gene: NA
v_gene: TRBV18
CDR3aa: CASSLGGSYGYTF
CDR3nt: TGTGCCAGCTCACTCGGGGGATCCTATGGCTACACCTTC

j_gene: TRBJ1-1
abundance: NA
len: 11
d_gene: NA
v_gene: TRBV2
CDR3aa: CAMAGNTEAFF
CDR3nt: TGTGCCATGGCAGGGAACACTGAAGCTTTCTTT

j_gene: TRBJ1-1
abundance: few
len: 14
d_gene: TRBD1
v_gene: TRBV7-2
CDR3aa: CASSFLTGATEAFF
CDR3nt: TGTGCCAGCAGCTTTCTGACAGGGGCGACTGAAGCTTTCTTT

j_gene: TRBJ2-7
abundance: NA
len: 17
d_gene: TRBD2
v_gene: TRBV5-1
CDR3aa: CASSLEWTSVESYEQYF
CDR3nt: TGCGCCAGCAGCTTGGAATGGACTAGCGTTGAATCCTACGAGCAGTACTTC

j_gene: TRBJ2-3
abundance: few
len: 14
d_gene: TRBD2
v_gene: TRBV7-9
CDR3aa: CASTAGGDTDTQYF
CDR3nt: TGTGCCAGCACCGCCGGGGGGGACACAGATACGCAGTATTTT

j_gene: TRBJ1-1
abundance: NA
len: 12
d_gene: NA
v_gene: TRBV7-8
CDR3aa: CASSLEVGGAFF
CDR3nt: TGTGCCAGCAGCTTAGAGGTGGGGGGAGCTTTCTTT

j_gene: TRBJ1-1
abundance: NA
len: 14
d_gene: NA
v_gene: TRBV4-1
CDR3aa: CAGSQREVGAEAFF
CDR3nt: TGCGCCGGCAGCCAAAGGGAAGTAGGGGCAGAAGCTTTCTTT

j_gene: TRBJ1-2
abundance: few
len: 15
d_gene: NA
v_gene: TRBV19
CDR3aa: CASSPADDTYYGYTF
CDR3nt: TGTGCCAGTAGTCCAGCAGACGACACATACTATGGCTACACCTTC

j_gene: TRBJ1-4
abundance: NA
len: 15
d_gene: TRBD1
v_gene: TRBV19
CDR3aa: CASSDRGADNEKLFF
CDR3nt: TGTGCCAGTAGCGACAGGGGTGCAGATAATGAAAAACTGTTTTTT

j_gene: TRBJ2-1
abundance: NA
len: 19
d_gene: TRBD1
v_gene: TRBV19
CDR3aa: CASSKGTGVIQASYNEQFF
CDR3nt: TGTGCCAGTAGTAAGGGGACAGGGGTTATACAAGCGTCCTACAATGAGCAGTTCTTC

j_gene: TRBJ2-3
abundance: NA
len: 14
d_gene: NA
v_gene: TRBV2
CDR3aa: CARAIPSGTDTQYF
CDR3nt: TGTGCCAGGGCGATCCCTAGCGGCACAGATACGCAGTATTTT

j_gene: TRBJ1-2
abundance: NA
len: 15
d_gene: TRBD1
v_gene: TRBV7-9
CDR3aa: CASSQAAGGPYGYTF
CDR3nt: TGTGCCAGCAGCCAAGCTGCAGGGGGCCCGTATGGCTACACCTTC

j_gene: TRBJ2-7
abundance: few
len: 13
d_gene: NA
v_gene: TRBV5-5
CDR3aa: CASSLQPTTEQYF
CDR3nt: TGTGCCAGCAGCTTACAGCCAACGACCGAGCAGTACTTC

j_gene: TRBJ2-3
abundance: NA
len: 18
d_gene: TRBD2
v_gene: TRBV5-1
CDR3aa: CASSLRPLAGGSTDTQYF
CDR3nt: TGCGCCAGCAGCTTGCGGCCACTAGCGGGGGGAAGCACAGATACGCAGTATTTT

j_gene: TRBJ1-2
abundance: few
len: 15
d_gene: NA
v_gene: TRBV6-5
CDR3aa: CASSLLVSPHYGYTF
CDR3nt: TGTGCCAGCAGTCTCCTAGTGTCCCCCCACTATGGCTACACCTTC

j_gene: TRBJ1-5
abundance: NA
len: 15
d_gene: NA
v_gene: TRBV6-1
CDR3aa: CASSEQDSPWGPQHF
CDR3nt: TGTGCCAGCAGTGAGCAGGACAGTCCATGGGGGCCCCAGCATTTT

j_gene: TRBJ1-2
abundance: NA
len: 12
d_gene: TRBD1
v_gene: TRBV5-6
CDR3aa: CASSPGQGVHTF
CDR3nt: TGTGCCAGCAGCCCCGGACAGGGGGTTCACACCTTC

j_gene: TRBJ2-3
abundance: few
len: 13
d_gene: NA
v_gene: TRBV2
CDR3aa: CASRTSFPDTQYF
CDR3nt: TGTGCCAGCCGTACTAGCTTCCCAGATACGCAGTATTTT

j_gene: TRBJ2-2
abundance: NA
len: 15
d_gene: NA
v_gene: TRBV5-1
CDR3aa: CASRVGTKNTGELFF
CDR3nt: TGCGCCAGCAGGGTTGGCACAAAGAACACCGGGGAGCTGTTTTTT

j_gene: TRBJ1-1
abundance: NA
len: 13
d_gene: NA
v_gene: TRBV6-5
CDR3aa: CASRGTSNTEAFF
CDR3nt: TGTGCCAGCAGAGGGACATCGAACACTGAAGCTTTCTTT

j_gene: TRBJ1-3
abundance: NA
len: 15
d_gene: TRBD1
v_gene: TRBV7-2
CDR3aa: CASSFWTGTGNTIYF
CDR3nt: TGTGCCAGCAGCTTTTGGACAGGGACTGGAAACACCATATATTTT

j_gene: TRBJ1-1
abundance: once
len: 16
d_gene: NA
v_gene: TRBV5-1
CDR3aa: CASSLASWGRDTEAFF
CDR3nt: TGCGCCAGCAGCTTGGCCTCCTGGGGGCGGGACACTGAAGCTTTCTTT